Listed below are T cell receptor beta chains from one sample, sequenced in a study of graft-versus-host responses after intestinal transplantation. Repertoires were generated with immunoSEQ multiplex PCR, while TCRdb's copy carries only in-frame clones and drops some. The table records around 130,000 clones, roughly nine tenths of them present only once. Antigen specificity for these receptors is unknown. The sequencing here drew on unstimulated CD4+ T cells sorted from spleen or lymph node cells, taken before intestinal transplant. These receptors were collected from a human donor who received an intestinal transplant. The CDR3 runs from the conserved cysteine through the conserved F or W. A D gene is named only where the DNA matches it firmly. Only some rows state a clone size, as once, few, many or a class for expanded clones.

.	TRBJ2-7	TRBV5-1	TRBD2	CASSLMTSGGTHHEQYF	TGCGCCAGCAGCTTGATGACTAGCGGGGGGACCCACCACGAGCAGTACTTC
.	TRBJ2-1	TRBV7-9	.	CASSLGPEQFF	TGTGCCAGCAGCTTAGGGCCAGAGCAGTTCTTC
.	TRBJ2-1	TRBV30	TRBD2	CACALAGDYNEQFF	TGTGCCTGTGCACTAGCGGGGGATTACAATGAGCAGTTCTTC
.	TRBJ2-7	TRBV6-1	TRBD1	CTSSEGQGFPYEQYF	TGTACCAGCAGTGAAGGACAGGGATTCCCCTACGAGCAGTACTTC
.	TRBJ2-7	TRBV12-5	.	CASGLGQPYEQYF	TGTGCTAGTGGTTTAGGACAACCCTACGAGCAGTACTTC
.	TRBJ2-5	TRBV5-1	.	CASSLVFVGETQYF	TGCGCCAGCAGCTTGGTCTTCGTGGGAGAGACCCAGTACTTC
.	TRBJ1-1	TRBV4-1	.	CASSQHSGGKPEAFF	TGCGCCAGCAGCCAACATTCCGGGGGTAAACCTGAAGCTTTCTTT
.	TRBJ2-3	TRBV29-1	TRBD1	CSVHRGGTDTQYF	TGCAGCGTTCACAGGGGTGGCACAGATACGCAGTATTTT
.	TRBJ2-1	TRBV2	.	CASSARTDNEQFF	TGTGCCAGCAGTGCTAGGACAGACAATGAGCAGTTCTTC
.	TRBJ1-5	TRBV7-9	.	CASSLGGIYQPQHF	TGTGCCAGCAGCTTAGGTGGGATTTATCAGCCCCAGCATTTT
.	TRBJ2-7	TRBV10-3	TRBD1	CAINGQATYEQYF	TGTGCCATCAATGGACAGGCTACCTACGAGCAGTACTTC
.	TRBJ2-1	TRBV27	.	CASKPFPGVQSSYNEQFF	TGTGCCAGCAAACCTTTTCCCGGGGTGCAGAGCTCCTACAATGAGCAGTTCTTC
.	TRBJ1-1	TRBV5-6	.	CASSFGVTAGKGEAFF	TGTGCCAGCAGCTTTGGGGTGACAGCCGGAAAGGGGGAAGCTTTCTTT
.	TRBJ2-1	TRBV18	TRBD2	CASSQRETSGGDKQFF	TGTGCCAGCTCCCAAAGAGAGACTAGCGGGGGGGATAAGCAGTTCTTC
.	TRBJ1-1	TRBV15	.	CATSWIRKTEAFF	TGTGCCACGTCGTGGATTCGGAAAACTGAAGCTTTCTTT
.	TRBJ1-4	TRBV5-4	TRBD1	CASSFTPGGGLNEKLFF	TGTGCCAGCAGCTTTACACCAGGGGGGGGCCTTAATGAAAAACTGTTTTTT
.	TRBJ2-3	TRBV19	.	CASSMRADTQYF	TGTGCCAGTAGTATGAGGGCAGATACGCAGTATTTT
few	TRBJ1-1	TRBV15	TRBD1	CATSRDRGNTEAFF	TGTGCCACCAGCAGGGACAGGGGGAACACTGAAGCTTTCTTT
.	TRBJ1-5	TRBV11-3	.	CASSRGNNQPQHF	TGTGCCAGCAGCCGAGGGAACAATCAGCCCCAGCATTTT
.	TRBJ1-2	TRBV11-2	TRBD1	CASSFDRGKTGYTF	TGTGCCAGCAGCTTCGACAGGGGAAAGACTGGCTACACCTTC
.	TRBJ1-1	TRBV5-1	.	CASSLESQDTEAFF	TGCGCCAGCAGCTTGGAGTCGCAGGACACTGAAGCTTTCTTT
.	TRBJ1-4	TRBV6-6	.	CASRARVQVGKLFF	TGTGCCAGCAGAGCCCGGGTTCAGGTCGGAAAACTGTTTTTT
once	TRBJ1-6	TRBV7-2	TRBD1	CASSRPTGYNSPLHF	TGTGCCAGCAGCCGACCGACAGGGTATAATTCACCCCTCCACTTT
.	TRBJ1-1	TRBV7-9	.	CASSPRQVDTEAFF	TGTGCCAGCAGCCCGAGGCAGGTGGATACTGAAGCTTTCTTT
once	TRBJ2-1	TRBV5-1	.	CASSLRGEPYNEQFF	TGCGCCAGCAGCTTGAGAGGGGAACCCTACAATGAGCAGTTCTTC
once	TRBJ2-3	TRBV5-4	TRBD1	CASSGGQEAIGTQYF	TGTGCCAGCAGCGGGGGACAGGAAGCAATAGGTACGCAGTATTTT
.	TRBJ2-7	TRBV11-3	.	CASSIPYYGEQYF	TGTGCCAGCAGCATCCCGTATTACGGCGAGCAGTACTTC
.	TRBJ1-1	TRBV7-9	.	CASSLAGPGQRMNTEAFF	TGTGCCAGCAGCTTAGCCGGGCCAGGGCAGAGGATGAACACTGAAGCTTTCTTT
once	TRBJ2-5	TRBV18	TRBD2	CASSPRTSAEETQYF	TGTGCCAGCTCACCTCGGACTAGCGCCGAAGAGACCCAGTACTTC
.	TRBJ2-1	TRBV5-1	.	CASSLTGSQTYNEQFF	TGCGCCAGCAGCTTAACCGGGTCCCAAACCTACAATGAGCAGTTCTTC
.	TRBJ2-5	TRBV18	.	CASSPQGTRGGRETQYF	TGTGCCAGCTCACCACAAGGGACCAGGGGAGGTCGGGAGACCCAGTACTTC
.	TRBJ1-3	TRBV7-2	.	CASSLVTGSGNTIYF	TGTGCCAGCAGCTTAGTGACTGGCTCTGGAAACACCATATATTTT
.	TRBJ2-1	TRBV6-5	.	CASKRTSTYNEQFF	TGTGCCAGTAAGAGGACAAGCACCTACAATGAGCAGTTCTTC
.	TRBJ2-1	TRBV18	.	CASSPRVNEQFF	TGTGCCAGCTCACCTCGGGTGAATGAGCAGTTCTTC